This T cell receptor (beta chain) was sequenced in a study of metastatic and nonmetastatic thyroid tumors. Across the study: Both malignant and benign thyroid patients supplied peripheral blood and tumor or nodule tissue samples, across which the repertoires of these patients were then compared.

Until they underwent thyroid surgery, no patient had received any treatment. Authors' methods: Built for papillary thyroid cancer, a distant-metastasis classifier drew on CDR3 differences across clinicopathological groups. MiXCR re-clonotyped the PCR reads for TCRdb. The V and J calls follow TCRdb's processing rather than the paper's. The sample has under 35,000 clones, roughly a quarter seen once; the top ten hold roughly 15%. The receptor was derived from a female donor with papillary thyroid cancer or a benign thyroid nodule (not recorded which). Some clones in this sample may be carry-over from other donors' samples. Input material: blood.

This CDR3 reads CAISDFGQVSYEQYF. For the CDR3, the DNA is TGTGCCATCAGTGATTTCGGACAGGTCTCCTACGAGCAGTACTTC. The rearrangement links TRBV10-3 to TRBJ2-7; the match to TRBD1 covers 7 bases. The CDR3 loop spans 15 amino acids. Per germline, CDR1 ENHRY and CDR2 SYGVKD. Trimming cost V 3 bases and J 0 bases; bases outside gene matches: 5.